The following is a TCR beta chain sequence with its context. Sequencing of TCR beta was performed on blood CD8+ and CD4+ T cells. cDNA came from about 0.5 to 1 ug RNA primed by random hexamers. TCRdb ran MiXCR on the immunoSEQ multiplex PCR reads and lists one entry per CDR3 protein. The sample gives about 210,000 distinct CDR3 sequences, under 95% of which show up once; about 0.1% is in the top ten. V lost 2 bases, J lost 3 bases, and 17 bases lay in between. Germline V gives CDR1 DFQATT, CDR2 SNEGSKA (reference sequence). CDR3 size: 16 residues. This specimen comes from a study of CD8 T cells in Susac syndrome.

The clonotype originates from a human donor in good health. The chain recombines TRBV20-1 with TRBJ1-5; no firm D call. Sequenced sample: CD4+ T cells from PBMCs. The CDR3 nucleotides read TGCAGTGCTAGAACCCCACTTGGGAGGGCCAATCAGCCCCAGCATTTT. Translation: CSARTPLGRANQPQHF.